This TCR beta chain was retrieved from a study of blood T cell repertoires in COVID-19. Background on the study: Sites in the United States, Italy and Spain provided acute and convalescent COVID-19 samples. The analysed material was cDNA or gDNA that came from T cells, B-cell-depleted T cells, or PBMCs.

In the original analysis: Nucleated cell counts were estimated from reference gene primer amplification. Assay: immunoSEQ multiplex PCR; the TCRdb copy retains only in-frame clones and omits some. The V and J calls and clone size come from that table; D and trimming were worked out from the DNA. The table shows about 150,000 clones, with nearly 85% occurring only once. Material for sequencing was peripheral blood. The sequence derives from a human donor in a cohort sampled during active COVID-19.

CDR3 amino acids: CASSFQGGSWSDTQYF. CDR3 nucleotides: TGTGCCAGCAGCTTCCAGGGCGGGAGTTGGTCAGATACGCAGTATTTT. V usage is TRBV7-2 and J usage is TRBJ2-3; the match to TRBD2 covers 7 bases. Trimming took 3 bases from V and 4 from J; bases not matched to a gene: 10. The CDR3 has 16 residues. Germline CDR1 is SGHTA and CDR2 is FQGNSA. The entire variable domain, with the rest obtained from reference TRBV7-2 and TRBJ2-3, is as follows: GAGVSQSPSNKVTEKGKDVELRCDPISGHTALYWYRQSLGQGLEFLIYFQGNSAPDKSGLPSDRFSAERTGGSVSTLTIQRTQQEDSAVYLCASSFQGGSWSDTQYFGPGTRLTVL.